This T cell receptor (beta chain) came from a study of blood T cell repertoires in COVID-19. Method: immunoSEQ multiplex PCR; TCRdb's copy keeps in-frame clones and lacks some. In the table there are fewer than 120,000 clones, 70% to 80% of which are singletons. The germline V gene encodes CDR1 MNHNY and CDR2 SVGAGI (reference sequence). V gave up 4 bases and J gave up 3 bases; unmatched junction bases: 6. This CDR3 has 15 amino acids. This receptor was taken from a woman aged 55-70 years with acute or convalescent COVID-19. The specimen was peripheral blood. V and J are TRBV6-6 and TRBJ1-2; TRBD1 matches at 9 bases. The CDR3 nucleotides are TGTGCCAGCAGTTGGCCGGGACAGGGATACTATGGCTACACCTTC. Translated: CASSWPGQGYYGYTF.